Presented here are 2 T cell receptor beta chains from one specimen sequenced in a study of cytomegalovirus exposure and HLA in healthy donors. Generated by immunoSEQ multiplex PCR, the TCRdb table keeps only in-frame clones and is missing some. The sample records over 110,000 clones, about 83% being singletons. Material: PBMCs. These receptors originate from a woman younger than 45 in good health and CMV-seronegative.

V gene TRBV18 combines with J gene TRBJ1-2; D is perhaps TRBD1 (6 bases). Trimming cost V 2 bases and J 8 bases, with 15 bases left between them. The CDR3 is 14 residues long. Germline assignment: CDR1 KGHSH and CDR2 LQKENI. CDR3 sequence reads: CASSPATQGSGYTF. The DNA of the CDR3 is TGTGCCAGCTCACCAGCCACACAGGGCAGCGGCTACACCTTC.

J is TRBJ2-3 and V is TRBV5-4; TRBD2 agrees at 11 bases. Germline values: CDR1 SGHNT, CDR2 YYREEE (reference sequence). The CDR3 is 16 amino acids. The J segment lost 1 base and the V segment lost 4 bases, leaving 5 bases of the junction unmatched. The CDR3 DNA is TGTGCCAGCAGCATCTTAGCGGGGGGGCGCACAGATACGCAGTATTTT. Amino acids: CASSILAGGRTDTQYF.